This section outlines one TCR beta chain sequence together with its context. Trimming stripped 3 bases from V and 3 bases from J, with 12 bases between. The CDR3 runs 14 residues. MiXCR, run by TCRdb on the RT-PCR reads, gives a single entry per CDR3 protein. This table has more than 600,000 distinct CDR3 sequences, more than 13% appearing once. The sample consisted of memory CD4+ T cells from blood. J is TRBJ2-7 and V is TRBV12-3 or TRBV12-4; D is uncertain. This TCR derives from a female donor in good health, serving as a healthy control. Here the CDR3 reads CASSFGQDLYEQYF. CDR3 DNA sequence: TGTGCCAGCAGTTTTGGGCAGGACCTCTACGAGCAGTACTTC.